The sequence of this TCR beta chain was determined in a study of T-cell reconstitution after alpha-beta-depleted transplantation in children. Study conclusions and caveats: Several patients had high TCRbeta diversity at day 60; it came from surviving recipient T cells and thymic progenitors. Several hundred expanded graft clones reportedly were the source of alpha-beta T cells about two months after transplant. The authors attributed T-cell counts and diversity one year after transplant mostly to newly produced T cells.

Unique molecular identifiers were incorporated during preparation of the TCRbeta library. TCRdb fed the PCR reads into MiXCR, producing one record per CDR3 protein. The table shows approximately 30,000 distinct CDR3 sequences, with roughly 5.7% occurring only once. This clonotype was counted many times. The antigen remains unidentified. This specimen was PBMCs, mostly from graft donor cells, taken 180 days after TCRalphabeta/CD19-depleted stem cell transplant. This clonotype was sampled from a male patient younger than 18 who had a stem cell transplant for acute myeloid leukemia, so the T cells may come from the graft donor.

The CDR3 region is CASHGRLVQGYTF. The DNA of the CDR3 is TGTGCCAGCCATGGACGTCTTGTGCAGGGCTACACCTTC. This chain joins TRBV6-5 and TRBJ1-2; no clear D gene. The CDR3 is 13 amino acids. Trimming removed 8 bases from V and 8 bases from J, with 18 bases in between. In germline, CDR1 is MNHEY, CDR2 SVGAGI.